Listed here are 21 T cell receptor beta chains from one sample, sequenced in a study of brain T cells in children with intractable seizures. The method was immunoSEQ multiplex PCR; TCRdb's version includes in-frame clones alone and lacks a portion of them. Here the sample spans 300,000 to 400,000 clones, 85% to 95% being singletons. Time point described: blood from clinic visit 5 months post-surgery; TSC patient then seizure free. The source was peripheral blood, collected roughly 5 months after surgery. These receptor sequences come from a boy younger than two with tuberous sclerosis and intractable seizures.

The chain has TRBV13 and TRBJ1-1; no clear D gene. The germline gives CDR1 PRHDT, CDR2 FYEKMQ (reference sequence). This CDR3 has 13 amino acids. The germline V and J ends were trimmed by 0 bases and 3 bases, with 5 bases remaining between them. CDR3 sequence: CASSLGEHTEAFF. The DNA for the CDR3 is TGTGCCAGCAGCTTAGGGGAACACACTGAAGCTTTCTTT.

The chain uses TRBV10-3 and TRBJ1-2; possibly TRBD1 for D (5 bases). The V end was cut by 6 bases, the J end by 0 bases, with 8 bases between. The germline V gene has CDR1 ENHRY and CDR2 SYGVKD. The CDR3 consists of 13 residues. CDR3 in amino acids: CAISDSTNYGYTF. For the CDR3, the DNA is TGTGCCATCAGCGACAGTACTAACTATGGCTACACCTTC.

In DNA, the CDR3 is TGTGCCAGCAGTACACAGGGGATGAACACTGAAGCTTTCTTT. Its translation: CASSTQGMNTEAFF. The chain employs TRBV6-5 and TRBJ1-1; 7 nucleotides align to TRBD1. The CDR3 sequence is 14 residues long. Unmatched junction bases numbered 3, after V lost 5 bases and J lost 0 bases. Germline V gene sequence: CDR1 MNHEY, CDR2 SVGAGI.

The count of this clone is one. J is TRBJ2-3 and V is TRBV12-3 or TRBV12-4; TRBD2 might be the D (5 bases). V was pared by 1 base and J by 5 bases, with 7 bases between. This CDR3 is 13 amino acids long. CDR3 sequence: CASSLGRRDTQYF. CDR3 in DNA: TGTGCCAGCAGTTTAGGGAGGCGAGATACGCAGTATTTT.

The chain combines TRBV30 with TRBJ1-4; D gene uncertain. V lost 6 bases and J 7 bases, leaving 15 bases between the germline ends. CDR1 and CDR2 (germline): GTSNPN, SVGIG (reference sequence). This CDR3 spans 13 amino acids. CDR3 nucleotide sequence: TGTGCCTGCCAATCAGCCGTGGGTGAAAAACTGTTTTTT. Protein sequence: CACQSAVGEKLFF. The whole variable domain, filled in from reference TRBV30 and TRBJ1-4, reads SQTIHQWPATLVQPVGSPLSLECTVEGTSNPNLYWYRQAAGRGLQLLFYSVGIGQISSEVPQNLSASRPQDRQFILSSKKLLLSDSGFYLCACQSAVGEKLFFGSGTQLSVL.

V is TRBV7-9 and J is TRBJ2-3; D unresolved. This CDR3 has 13 amino acids. V was clipped by 5 bases and J by 4 bases, with 10 bases between them. Germline CDR1 is SEHNR and CDR2 is FQNEAQ (reference sequence). DNA of the CDR3: TGTGCCAGCAGCGGATTGGCCCCAGATACGCAGTATTTT. Protein sequence: CASSGLAPDTQYF. The complete variable domain, with remaining parts taken from reference TRBV7-9 and TRBJ2-3, reads DTGVSQNPRHKITKRGQNVTFRCDPISEHNRLYWYRQTLGQGPEFLTYFQNEAQLEKSRLLSDRFSAERPKGSFSTLEIQRTEQGDSAMYLCASSGLAPDTQYFGPGTRLTVL.

The chain uses TRBV7-3 and TRBJ2-1, with D possibly being TRBD1 or TRBD2 (5 bases each). CDR3 size: 15 residues. Trimming stripped 6 bases from V and 3 bases from J, with 15 bases between. From germline, CDR1 is SGHTA and CDR2 FQGTGA. In DNA form, the CDR3 reads TGTGCCAGCAGTTGGGGTGGTGGGGGCTACAATGAGCAGTTCTTC. Amino acid sequence: CASSWGGGGYNEQFF.

The chain links TRBV10-3 to TRBJ2-2, with D perhaps being TRBD1 or TRBD2 (5 bases each). The germline V and J ends were trimmed by 8 bases and 6 bases, with 16 bases remaining between them. Per germline, CDR1 ENHRY and CDR2 SYGVKD. This CDR3 comprises 14 residues. The CDR3 coding sequence is TGTGCCATCTCGGAAGGGGACGGACCCGGGGAGCTGTTTTTT. Residues: CAISEGDGPGELFF.

V is TRBV5-8 and J is TRBJ1-1; D possibly corresponds to TRBD1 (6 bases). Trimming cost V 4 bases and J 8 bases, with 21 bases left between them. This CDR3 region has 15 residues. Germline-derived CDR1 and CDR2 are SGHTS and YDEGEE. The CDR3 spells CASSVGGGIKLEAFF. CDR3 bases: TGTGCCAGCAGCGTGGGAGGGGGGATAAAACTCGAAGCTTTCTTT.

The chain links TRBV11-3 to TRBJ1-6; D not resolved. The germline gives CDR1 SGHNT, CDR2 YENEEA. The V end was cut by 0 bases, the J end by 17 bases, with 17 bases between. CDR3 length: 14 residues. The CDR3 loop is CASSLDNSGRWIHF. The DNA for the CDR3 is TGTGCCAGCAGCTTAGATAACAGTGGCCGTTGGATCCACTTT.

This chain connects TRBV4-1 to TRBJ1-6; a weak D match, TRBD1 (6 bases). The V end was cut by 0 bases, the J end by 7 bases, with 13 bases between. CDR1 is MGHRA, CDR2 YSYEKL, per germline. This CDR3 is 16 amino acids long. This CDR3 reads CASSQDRGAGNSPLHF. The DNA of the CDR3 is TGCGCCAGCAGCCAAGATCGGGGGGCGGGGAATTCACCCCTCCACTTT.

The chain recombines TRBV4-1 with TRBJ1-1; no clear D gene. The V gene's germline CDR1 is MGHRA and CDR2 YSYEKL. V lost 0 bases to trimming and J lost 0 bases, with 11 bases between them. The CDR3 contains 16 residues. CDR3 protein: CASSQDSGYLNTEAFF. DNA for the CDR3: TGCGCCAGCAGCCAAGATTCGGGATACTTGAACACTGAAGCTTTCTTT.

This chain connects TRBV29-1 to TRBJ1-1, with 7 bases lining up with TRBD1. This CDR3 is built from 12 residues. Germline V gene sequence: CDR1 SQVTM, CDR2 ANQGSEA. The junction had 4 bases not matched to a gene; V was cut back by 4 bases and J by 5 bases. The CDR3 loop is CSVGQGGTEAFF. The CDR3, as DNA: TGCAGCGTTGGTCAGGGGGGAACTGAAGCTTTCTTT.

The chain recombines TRBV4-1 with TRBJ2-2; D unclear. The germline V and J ends were trimmed by 0 bases and 5 bases, with 7 bases remaining between them. The CDR3 extends over 14 amino acids. Germline lookup yields CDR1 MGHRA and CDR2 YSYEKL. This CDR3 reads CASSQDSGTGELFF. The CDR3 DNA is TGCGCCAGCAGCCAAGACTCTGGTACCGGGGAGCTGTTTTTT.

Only one count was recorded for this clone. The chain employs TRBV5-6 and TRBJ2-3, with D uncertain. Germline V gene data show CDR1 as SGHDT and CDR2 as YYEEEE. V was cut by 3 bases and J by 4 bases, with 6 bases left in between. The CDR3 runs to 12 residues. The CDR3 is CASSSRADTQYF. The CDR3 DNA reads as TGTGCCAGCAGCTCACGGGCAGATACGCAGTATTTT.

V is TRBV2 and J is TRBJ1-2; 8 bases match TRBD1. J was trimmed by 7 bases and V by 6 bases; bases with no gene match: 10. The CDR3 contains 14 residues. Germline V gene sequence: CDR1 SNHLY, CDR2 FYNNEI. For the CDR3, the DNA is TGTGCCAGCAGCGAGACAGGGGAAAGAAGTGGCTACACCTTC. It is translated as CASSETGERSGYTF.

The chain couples TRBV30 to TRBJ1-1; 7 positions agree with TRBD1. This CDR3 has 13 residues. Germline V CDR1 and CDR2: GTSNPN, SVGIG (reference sequence). Trimming cost V 4 bases and J 4 bases; bases outside gene matches: 6. The CDR3 here is CAWNQGGLTEAFF. The CDR3 DNA follows: TGTGCCTGGAATCAGGGGGGTCTCACTGAAGCTTTCTTT.

The rearrangement uses TRBV18 and TRBJ2-1; D might be TRBD1 (5 bases). Trimming pared 4 bases from V and 7 bases from J, leaving 14 bases between. The germline V gene encodes CDR1 KGHSH and CDR2 LQKENI. The CDR3 consists of 14 residues. CDR3 nucleotides: TGTGCCAGCTCACGCGTGGCAGGGATGAATGAGCAGTTCTTC. Amino acids: CASSRVAGMNEQFF.

The chain has TRBV30 and TRBJ2-2; 7 positions match TRBD2. The length of the CDR3 is 15 residues. Unmatched junction bases numbered 5, after V lost 3 bases and J lost 1 base. The germline gives CDR1 GTSNPN, CDR2 SVGIG (reference sequence). The CDR3 DNA reads as TGTGCCTGGAGATTGGCTAGCGGGAACACCGGGGAGCTGTTTTTT. The encoded protein is CAWRLASGNTGELFF.

V is TRBV19 and J is TRBJ1-5, with 10 nucleotides matching TRBD1. The CDR3 runs to 15 residues. In germline, CDR1 is LNHDA, CDR2 SQIVND (reference sequence). Unmatched junction bases numbered 5, after V lost 6 bases and J lost 3 bases. The CDR3 coding sequence is TGTGCCAGTAGGAGGGACAGGGGACTCAATCAGCCCCAGCATTTT. The encoded protein is CASRRDRGLNQPQHF.

This clone was picked up one time. CDR3 DNA sequence: TGTGCCAGCAGTTGGTCCAGCTCCTACGAGCAGTACTTC. This translates into CASSWSSSYEQYF. The chain employs TRBV27 and TRBJ2-7, with unresolved D. V shed 4 bases and J shed 0 bases, with 7 bases lying between them. The CDR3 is 13 residues long. Germline assignment: CDR1 MNHEY and CDR2 SMNVEV (reference sequence).